One and the same sample provided the 12 T cell receptor beta chains below, sequenced in a study of shared clonotypes between healthy human individuals. Only in-frame clones appear in the TCRdb table, and some are missing; sequencing was by immunoSEQ multiplex PCR. The sample consists of 300,000 to 350,000 clones, 70% to 75% of them appearing once. Sample: memory CD4+ T cells sorted from blood. The subset here: CD45RA-negative fraction. The receptors were sampled from a man in his thirties or forties in good health.

The genes are TRBV7-3 and TRBJ2-2, with D possibly being TRBD2 (6 bases). The germline CDR1 and CDR2 sequences are SGHTA and FQGTGA. The CDR3 contains 16 residues. Trimming pared 1 base from V and 4 bases from J, leaving 13 bases between. CDR3 protein: CASSLSGRMFTGELFF. CDR3 DNA sequence: TGTGCCAGCAGCTTAAGTGGGAGGATGTTCACCGGGGAGCTGTTTTTT.

This clone has ten or more counts. The chain employs TRBV9 and TRBJ1-2, with TRBD1 as a possible D gene (6 bases). Germline CDR1 reads SGDLS; CDR2 reads YYNGEE. The CDR3 sequence is 14 residues long. V was clipped by 3 bases and J by 7 bases, with 16 bases between them. CDR3 nucleotide sequence: TGTGCCAGCAGCGCTGGGGGCAGCCGCCTTGGCTACACCTTC. Its translation: CASSAGGSRLGYTF.

The chain uses TRBV28 and TRBJ1-5; D is unresolved. Germline CDR1 reads MDHEN; CDR2 reads SYDVKM. The ends were cut back, 6 bases at V and 2 bases at J, with 8 bases in the middle. This CDR3 is 13 amino acids long. CDR3 protein: CASSPLRNQPQHF. CDR3 nucleotide sequence: TGTGCCAGCAGCCCTCTCCGCAATCAGCCCCAGCATTTT.

The chain has TRBV5-6 and TRBJ2-1; D remains unclear. Germline CDR1 and CDR2: SGHDT and YYEEEE. The CDR3 covers 15 residues. CDR3 in amino acids: CAASLGPDSYNEQFF. In DNA form, the CDR3 reads TGTGCAGCCTCCTTAGGTCCAGACTCCTACAATGAGCAGTTCTTC. The whole variable domain, remainder taken from reference TRBV5-6 and TRBJ2-1, is DAGVTQSPTHLIKTRGQQVTLRCSPKSGHDTVSWYQQALGQGPQFIFQYYEEEERQRGNFPDRFSGHQFPNYSSELNVNALLLGDSALYLCAASLGPDSYNEQFFGPGTRLTVL.

The chain joins TRBV27 to TRBJ2-1, with D uncertain. Trimming left V 6 bases short and J 6 bases short, with 12 bases between. The V gene's germline CDR1 is MNHEY and CDR2 SMNVEV (reference sequence). CDR3 length equals 13 residues. As DNA, the CDR3 is TGTGCCAGCAGAGACACCGGGTCCAATGAGCAGTTCTTC. This translates into CASRDTGSNEQFF.

V and J are TRBV6-5 and TRBJ1-4, with 9 bases identical to TRBD1. The CDR3 extends over 15 amino acids. Germline CDR1 and CDR2: MNHEY and SVGAGI. J lost 7 bases, V lost 5 bases, and 8 bases had no gene match. The CDR3 region is CASSPSDRGSEKLFF. The DNA for the CDR3 is TGTGCCAGCAGTCCTTCGGACAGGGGAAGTGAAAAACTGTTTTTT.

V usage is TRBV19 and J usage is TRBJ2-5, with 10 bases that match TRBD2. There are 16 residues in the CDR3. The ends lost 1 base at V and 6 bases at J; junction bases unmatched: 8. Per the germline V gene, CDR1 is LNHDA and CDR2 is SQIVND (reference sequence). CDR3 nucleotides: TGTGCCAGTAGTATAGGGGGATCTAGCGGGAGCAAGACCCAGTACTTC. This codes for CASSIGGSSGSKTQYF.

This clone was observed a few times. The J gene is TRBJ2-7, the V gene TRBV4-3; D is possibly TRBD2 (6 bases). V was pared by 0 bases and J by 3 bases, with 6 bases between. This CDR3 has 13 amino acids. From germline, CDR1 is LGHNA and CDR2 YSLEER. DNA for the CDR3: TGCGCCAGCAGCCAAGAGGAGGGCTACGAGCAGTACTTC. The encoded protein is CASSQEEGYEQYF.

The V call is TRBV7-9, the J call TRBJ2-5; 8 nucleotides line up with TRBD1. CDR1 is SEHNR, CDR2 FQNEAQ, per germline (reference sequence). With V trimmed by 5 bases and J by 4 bases, 12 bases remained unmatched. CDR3 length: 16 residues. CDR3 nucleotide sequence: TGTGCCAGCAGCCCTACCCTCGGACAGGGCAGAGAGACCCAGTACTTC. The encoded protein is CASSPTLGQGRETQYF.

This chain joins TRBV11-2 and TRBJ2-3; 16 positions agree with TRBD2. The CDR3 is 19 amino acids. Germline loops: CDR1 SGHAT, CDR2 FQNNGV. V lost 4 bases and J lost 6; bases outside the gene matches: 13. CDR3 in amino acids: CASSSVFGTSGRVYDTQYF. Written as DNA, the CDR3 is TGTGCCAGCAGCTCCGTGTTTGGGACTAGCGGGAGGGTTTACGATACGCAGTATTTT.

The chain uses TRBV7-6 and TRBJ2-7; no clear D. Trimming stripped 0 bases from V and 6 bases from J, with 12 bases between. The CDR3 runs 14 residues. Germline-derived CDR1 and CDR2 are SGHVS and FNYEAQ. CDR3 sequence (DNA): TGTGCCAGCAGCTTAGCCGGAGATTTCCGCGAGCAGTACTTC. It codes for CASSLAGDFREQYF.

This chain connects TRBV28 to TRBJ1-2, with TRBD1 matching over 9 bases. The CDR3 consists of 17 residues. The germline CDR1 and CDR2 sequences are MDHEN and SYDVKM. J gave up 3 bases and V 4 bases, and 12 bases lay outside the gene matches. DNA for the CDR3: TGTGCCAGCAGTTCTTCCCGACAGGGGGTCTTCGACTATGGCTACACCTTC. Translated: CASSSSRQGVFDYGYTF.